The next 32 T cell receptor beta chains were all read from a single sample in a study of T-cell memory formation after mild COVID-19. TCRdb used MiXCR to reprocess the 5' RACE reads, holding one entry per CDR3 protein. Of 130,000 to 150,000 distinct CDR3 sequences in the sample, 15% to 20% were seen once. The sample comprised PBMCs or a T cell subset sorted from them (not recorded which). These receptors all come from an adult woman who had mild COVID-19 (a few samples of this study predate the infection). Cell type and time point are not known.

This clonotype showed up just a few times. This chain links TRBV3-1 with TRBJ2-2; D remains ambiguous. Looked up from germline, CDR1 is LGHDT and CDR2 is YNNKEL (reference sequence). This CDR3 is built from 12 residues. Trimming shortened V by 3 bases and J by 4 bases, and 3 bases separated the two germline ends. The CDR3 sequence: CASSQGTGELFF. Written as DNA, the CDR3 is TGTGCCAGCAGCCAGGGCACCGGGGAGCTGTTTTTT.

The rearrangement joins TRBV4-1 to TRBJ2-1; possibly TRBD2 for D (7 bases). In germline, CDR1 is MGHRA, CDR2 YSYEKL. This CDR3 spans 17 amino acids. The germline V and J ends were trimmed by 4 bases and 2 bases, with 18 bases remaining between them. The DNA of the CDR3 is TGCGCCAGCAGCCCCCAGGGATGGGGGGGGCCCTACAATGAGCAGTTCTTC. Encoded protein: CASSPQGWGGPYNEQFF.

J is TRBJ2-5 and V is TRBV2; 9 bases are a match to TRBD1. CDR1 and CDR2 (germline): SNHLY, FYNNEI. V lost 5 bases to trimming and J lost 4 bases; unmatched junction nucleotides: 5. The CDR3 extends over 14 amino acids. The CDR3 nucleotides read TGTGCCAGCAGTCCACAGGGGGCTAGAGAGACCCAGTACTTC. Its protein is CASSPQGARETQYF.

This clonotype appeared a few times. The rearrangement links TRBV5-1 to TRBJ2-1; 7 bases are shared with TRBD2. Germline CDR1 SGHRS, CDR2 YFSETQ. The junction had 10 bases not matched to a gene; V was cut back by 4 bases and J by 9 bases. The CDR3 length is 14 residues. The CDR3 DNA reads as TGCGCCAGCAGCCTAAATGCGGGGGTTGGTGAGCAGTTCTTC. This gives the protein CASSLNAGVGEQFF. Full variable domain (remainder filled in from reference TRBV5-1 and TRBJ2-1): KAGVTQTPRYLIKTRGQQVTLSCSPISGHRSVSWYQQTPGQGLQFLFEYFSETQRNKGNFPGRFSGRQFSNSRSEMNVSTLELGDSALYLCASSLNAGVGEQFFGPGTRLTVL.

This sequence joins TRBV29-1 and TRBJ2-1; TRBD1 matches 7 bases. V lost 7 bases, J lost 0 bases, and 6 bases stayed unmatched. Germline V CDR1 and CDR2: SQVTM, ANQGSEA. The CDR3 is made up of 14 amino acids. The CDR3 sequence: CSAQTGSSYNEQFF. As DNA, the CDR3 is TGCAGCGCTCAGACAGGGAGCTCCTACAATGAGCAGTTCTTC.

This clonotype showed up just a few times. The rearrangement links TRBV20-1 to TRBJ1-6; D might be TRBD1 (5 bases). The CDR3 contains 15 residues. V was cut by 1 base and J by 0 bases, with 7 bases left in between. Germline loops: CDR1 DFQATT, CDR2 SNEGSKA (reference sequence). CDR3 loop: CSARVGGSYNSPLHF. DNA for the CDR3: TGCAGTGCTAGAGTGGGGGGCTCCTATAATTCACCCCTCCACTTT.

This clonotype was detected only once. This sequence joins TRBV7-2 and TRBJ2-1, with 10 positions matching TRBD2. The CDR3 covers 15 residues. The V and J ends lost 4 bases and 5 bases, in that order; junction bases with no gene match: 5. Per germline, CDR1 SGHTA and CDR2 FQGNSA. The CDR3 DNA reads TGTGCCAGCAGCTCACTAGCGGGACTAAACAATGAGCAGTTCTTC. Translated, it gives CASSSLAGLNNEQFF. The full variable domain, completed using reference TRBV7-2 and TRBJ2-1, is GAGVSQSPSNKVTEKGKDVELRCDPISGHTALYWYRQSLGQGLEFLIYFQGNSAPDKSGLPSDRFSAERTGGSVSTLTIQRTQQEDSAVYLCASSSLAGLNNEQFFGPGTRLTVL.

The rearrangement links TRBV20-1 to TRBJ1-2; TRBD1 matches 8 bases. The V gene end was trimmed by 1 base and the J gene end by 8 bases; junction bases not matched to a gene: 9. The length of the CDR3 is 14 residues. CDR1 DFQATT and CDR2 SNEGSKA come from the germline V gene (reference sequence). CDR3 in amino acids: CSARVSGGAYGYTF. The CDR3 DNA reads as TGCAGTGCTAGAGTCTCAGGGGGCGCGTACGGCTACACCTTC.

The genes are TRBV7-2 and TRBJ2-3; TRBD2 aligns across 7 bases. The junction had 5 bases not matched to a gene; V was cut back by 5 bases and J by 3 bases. This CDR3 contains 14 residues. CDR1 and CDR2 (germline): SGHTA, FQGNSA. CDR3 loop: CASSPLAVTDTQYF. The DNA for the CDR3 is TGTGCCAGCAGCCCTCTAGCGGTAACAGATACGCAGTATTTT.

A word on this clonotype: The conserved final phenylalanine or tryptophan is absent from the CDR3, which likely points to a read error. The chain has TRBV5-1 and TRBJ2-3; maybe TRBD2 (6 bases). V was trimmed by 6 bases and J by 4 bases, leaving 18 bases between them. The length of the CDR3 is 15 residues. Looked up from germline, CDR1 is SGHRS and CDR2 is YFSETQ. CDR3 sequence: CASTISRERPDTQYY. CDR3 nucleotides: TGCGCCAGCACCATCTCTCGGGAGCGCCCAGATACGCAGTATTAT.

In its sample, this clonotype was seen a few times. The genes are TRBV5-1 and TRBJ1-1; 10 bases align to TRBD1. Germline assignment: CDR1 SGHRS and CDR2 YFSETQ. The CDR3 is made up of 17 amino acids. J lost 1 base, V lost 4 bases, and 10 bases had no gene match. The CDR3 bases are TGCGCCAGCAGCATGGGACAGGGGAATCGTCCGAACACTGAAGCTTTCTTT. It codes for CASSMGQGNRPNTEAFF.

The chain recombines TRBV18 with TRBJ2-4; possible D gene TRBD2, 5 bases. The length of the CDR3 is 14 residues. Germline CDR1 and CDR2: KGHSH and LQKENI. V lost 3 bases to trimming and J lost 1 base, with 7 bases between them. Written as DNA, the CDR3 is TGTGCCAGCTCACCGGGCGGGGCCAAAAACATTCAGTACTTC. Translating gives CASSPGGAKNIQYF.

The rearrangement uses TRBV7-9 and TRBJ2-3; possible D gene TRBD2, 6 bases. The CDR3 loop spans 12 amino acids. Trimming shortened V by 5 bases and J by 7 bases, and 10 bases separated the two germline ends. Germline V gives CDR1 SEHNR, CDR2 FQNEAQ (reference sequence). The CDR3 sequence: CASSPLAYTQYF. The CDR3 DNA is TGTGCCAGCAGCCCTCTAGCGTATACGCAGTATTTT.

This chain uses TRBV7-3 with TRBJ2-1, with 11 nucleotides matching TRBD2. V was clipped by 5 bases and J by 3 bases; unmatched bases: 6. CDR3 size: 16 residues. Germline V lookup: CDR1 SGHTA, CDR2 FQGTGA. Here the CDR3 reads CASSQTGLAVYNEQFF. In DNA, the CDR3 is TGTGCCAGCAGCCAAACGGGACTAGCGGTCTACAATGAGCAGTTCTTC.

This clonotype has only a few counts. V gene TRBV12-3 or TRBV12-4 combines with J gene TRBJ1-1, with 7 bases aligning to TRBD1. The V gene end was trimmed by 4 bases and the J gene end by 1 base; junction bases not matched to a gene: 3. The CDR3 totals 14 residues. In DNA, the CDR3 is TGTGCCAGCAGTTCGGACAGGCGGAACACTGAAGCTTTCTTT. Protein: CASSSDRRNTEAFF.

This clonotype was counted between two and nine times. The chain couples TRBV20-1 to TRBJ1-2, with D possibly being TRBD1 (5 bases). Germline values: CDR1 DFQATT, CDR2 SNEGSKA (reference sequence). V was cut by 5 bases and J by 7 bases, with 14 bases left in between. The CDR3 extends over 12 amino acids. This CDR3 reads CSAGDGSFGYTF. CDR3 coding DNA: TGCAGTGCTGGGGACGGGAGCTTTGGCTACACCTTC.

CDR3 nucleotide sequence: TGTGCCACCAGCAGAGATAACGGACAGGGCTACGAGCAGTACTTC. Amino acid sequence: CATSRDNGQGYEQYF. This chain connects TRBV15 to TRBJ2-7; 8 bases are shared with TRBD1. The CDR3 runs 15 residues. The germline V gene has CDR1 LNHNV and CDR2 YYDKDF (reference sequence). V lost 0 bases, J lost 3 bases, and 4 bases stayed unmatched.

Concerning this clonotype: One junction end disagrees with the germline gene, perhaps due to a read error. The chain is built from TRBV7-2 and TRBJ2-4, with 9 bases fitting TRBD1. Germline lookup yields CDR1 SGHTA and CDR2 FQGNSA. The CDR3 loop spans 14 amino acids. The CDR3: CASSAIPGDRVRWF. The DNA of the CDR3 is TGTGCCAGCAGCGCCATACCAGGGGACAGGGTCCGGTGGTTC.

The J gene is TRBJ1-1, the V gene TRBV10-3, with D maybe TRBD1 (6 bases). With 6 bases removed from V and 2 bases from J, the gap between germline ends came to 13 bases. The CDR3 is 14 residues long. The germline V gene has CDR1 ENHRY and CDR2 SYGVKD. The chain's CDR3 is CAIRYRTANTEAFF. The CDR3, as DNA: TGTGCCATCAGATACCGGACAGCAAACACTGAAGCTTTCTTT.

The chain couples TRBV7-2 to TRBJ2-2; unclear D gene. V shed 3 bases and J shed 4 bases, with 9 bases lying between them. The CDR3 runs 14 residues. The germline gives CDR1 SGHTA, CDR2 FQGNSA. CDR3 nucleotide sequence: TGTGCCAGCAGCTTGGTCAGCGTCACCGGGGAGCTGTTTTTT. This encodes CASSLVSVTGELFF. Variable domain in full (rest from reference TRBV7-2 and TRBJ2-2): GAGVSQSPSNKVTEKGKDVELRCDPISGHTALYWYRQSLGQGLEFLIYFQGNSAPDKSGLPSDRFSAERTGGSVSTLTIQRTQQEDSAVYLCASSLVSVTGELFFGEGSRLTVL.

The J gene is TRBJ2-2, the V gene TRBV7-6; no firm D call. This CDR3 comprises 14 residues. Trimming stripped 7 bases from V and 0 bases from J, with 9 bases between. CDR1 and CDR2 (germline): SGHVS, FNYEAQ. Written as DNA, the CDR3 is TGTGCCAGCACCCGAAACGCGAACACCGGGGAGCTGTTTTTT. This translates into CASTRNANTGELFF.

This clonotype was found a few times. The rearrangement links TRBV29-1 to TRBJ2-2; perhaps TRBD1 as D (5 bases). The CDR3 is 15 amino acids. The V end was cut by 6 bases, the J end by 0 bases, with 14 bases between. Germline CDR1 reads SQVTM; CDR2 reads ANQGSEA. The CDR3 loop is CSVGDSLANTGELFF. CDR3 DNA: TGCAGCGTCGGTGACAGCCTAGCGAACACCGGGGAGCTGTTTTTT.

The chain employs TRBV2 and TRBJ1-1, with D possibly TRBD1 on 5 matching bases. CDR3 length equals 14 residues. V dropped 4 bases and J dropped 0 bases, with 9 bases sitting between them. Per the germline V gene, CDR1 is SNHLY and CDR2 is FYNNEI. The CDR3 sequence is CASSGGRVNTEAFF. The CDR3 DNA sequence: TGTGCCAGCAGTGGGGGCAGGGTGAACACTGAAGCTTTCTTT.

This clonotype has a handful of counts. This chain joins TRBV24-1 and TRBJ2-3, with a weak D call TRBD2 (7 bases). The length of the CDR3 is 18 residues. In germline, CDR1 is KGHDR, CDR2 SFDVKD. Trimming took off 1 base at V and 2 bases at J, with 18 bases between the two ends. In DNA form, the CDR3 reads TGTGCCACCAGTGATTTCCCGGGGGCGGGAGAGACCACAGATACGCAGTATTTT. This codes for CATSDFPGAGETTDTQYF.

This clonotype has just a few counts. The chain carries TRBV6-5 and TRBJ1-2, with TRBD1 matching 9 bases. J lost 8 bases, V lost 2 bases, and 3 bases had no gene match. This CDR3 has 13 residues. The germline V gene has CDR1 MNHEY and CDR2 SVGAGI. As DNA, the CDR3 is TGTGCCAGCAGTTACACAGGGGGCAGGGGCTACACCTTC. It specifies CASSYTGGRGYTF.

The CDR3 DNA reads TGTGCCAGCAGTTTATTCCAGGCTAGCCAAAATCAGTTCTTC. It specifies CASSLFQASQNQFF. This chain links TRBV12-3 or TRBV12-4 with TRBJ2-1; D might be TRBD2 (5 bases). This CDR3 is built from 14 residues. V lost 2 bases to trimming and J lost 13 bases, with 18 bases between them.

This clonotype was seen only a few times. One end of the junction is discordant with germline, which a read error may explain. This chain uses TRBV6-5 with TRBJ1-6; D is possibly TRBD1 (5 bases). In germline, CDR1 is MNHEY, CDR2 SVGAGI. The CDR3 covers 16 residues. The DNA of the CDR3 is TGTGCCAGCGGTTCAAGGGGCGACTCCAATAATTCACCCCTCCACTTT. Translating it yields CASGSRGDSNNSPLHF.

V gene TRBV5-1 combines with J gene TRBJ2-5; D call uncertain. This CDR3 region has 12 residues. CDR1 SGHRS and CDR2 YFSETQ come from the germline V gene. V was cut by 5 bases and J by 1 base, with 6 bases left in between. The CDR3 sequence is CASSKIQETQYF. DNA of the CDR3: TGCGCCAGCAGTAAGATCCAAGAGACCCAGTACTTC.

This clonotype has just a few counts. This rearrangement joins TRBV4-3 to TRBJ2-7; D not resolved. Germline V gives CDR1 LGHNA, CDR2 YSLEER. CDR3 length equals 13 residues. The V gene lost 0 bases and the J gene lost 6 bases, with 9 bases spanning the gap. CDR3 region: CASSQDIGAEQYF. CDR3 sequence (DNA): TGCGCCAGCAGCCAAGATATCGGTGCCGAGCAGTACTTC.

This clonotype was picked up a small number of times. This chain uses TRBV10-3 with TRBJ2-3; D ambiguous. V lost 5 bases and J 4 bases, leaving 7 bases between the germline ends. This CDR3 contains 12 residues. Germline V lookup: CDR1 ENHRY, CDR2 SYGVKD. CDR3 DNA sequence: TGTGCCATCAGTTCCAACTCAGATACGCAGTATTTT. It encodes CAISSNSDTQYF.

This clonotype occurred a few times. The rearrangement uses TRBV5-1 and TRBJ2-3; D may be TRBD1 (6 bases). The CDR3 has 14 residues. V was trimmed by 7 bases and J by 1 base, leaving 13 bases between them. CDR1 is SGHRS and CDR2 is YFSETQ in the germline V gene. The CDR3 is CASDPGQGTDTQYF. The CDR3 DNA reads TGCGCCAGCGATCCGGGACAAGGCACAGATACGCAGTATTTT.

The table lists this clonotype with a few counts. The chain joins TRBV9 to TRBJ1-3; D gene uncertain. Trimming stripped 0 bases from V and 0 bases from J, with 7 bases between. Germline values: CDR1 SGDLS, CDR2 YYNGEE. This CDR3 region has 15 residues. CDR3 sequence reads: CASSVEYSSGNTIYF. CDR3 nucleotide sequence: TGTGCCAGCAGCGTAGAGTACAGCTCTGGAAACACCATATATTTT.